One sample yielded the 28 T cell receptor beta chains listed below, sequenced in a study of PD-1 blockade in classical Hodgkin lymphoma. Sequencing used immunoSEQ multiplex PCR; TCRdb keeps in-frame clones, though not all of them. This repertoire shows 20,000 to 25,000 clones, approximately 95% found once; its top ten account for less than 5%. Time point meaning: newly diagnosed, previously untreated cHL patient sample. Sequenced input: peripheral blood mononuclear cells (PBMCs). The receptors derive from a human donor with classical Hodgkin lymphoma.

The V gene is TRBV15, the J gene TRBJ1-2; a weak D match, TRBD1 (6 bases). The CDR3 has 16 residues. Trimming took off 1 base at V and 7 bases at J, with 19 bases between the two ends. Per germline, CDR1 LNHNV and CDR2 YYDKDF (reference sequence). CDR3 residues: CATSRAGALDDSGYTF. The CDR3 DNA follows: TGTGCCACCAGCAGAGCAGGGGCTCTCGACGACTCTGGCTACACCTTC.

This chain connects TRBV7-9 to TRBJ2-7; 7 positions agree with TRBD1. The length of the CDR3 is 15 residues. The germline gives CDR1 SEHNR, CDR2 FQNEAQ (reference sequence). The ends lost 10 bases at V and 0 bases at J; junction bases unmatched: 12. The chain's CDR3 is CATESETGSSYEQYF. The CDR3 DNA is TGTGCCACCGAGTCAGAGACAGGGAGCTCCTACGAGCAGTACTTC. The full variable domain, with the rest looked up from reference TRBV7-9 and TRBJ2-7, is DTGVSQNPRHKITKRGQNVTFRCDPISEHNRLYWYRQTLGQGPEFLTYFQNEAQLEKSRLLSDRFSAERPKGSFSTLEIQRTEQGDSAMYLCATESETGSSYEQYFGPGTRLTVT.

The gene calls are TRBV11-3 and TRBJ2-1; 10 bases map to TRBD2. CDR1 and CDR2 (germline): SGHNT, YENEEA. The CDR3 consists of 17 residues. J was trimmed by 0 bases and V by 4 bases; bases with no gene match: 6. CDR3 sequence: CASSSEAGGSSYNEQFF. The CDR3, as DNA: TGTGCCAGCAGCTCCGAAGCGGGAGGGAGCTCCTACAATGAGCAGTTCTTC.

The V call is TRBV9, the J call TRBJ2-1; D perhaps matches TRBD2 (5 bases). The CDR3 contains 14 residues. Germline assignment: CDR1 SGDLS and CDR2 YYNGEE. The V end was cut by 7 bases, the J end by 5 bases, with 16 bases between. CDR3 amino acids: CASGAARGHNEQFF. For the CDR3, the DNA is TGTGCCAGCGGCGCGGCACGCGGGCACAATGAGCAGTTCTTC.

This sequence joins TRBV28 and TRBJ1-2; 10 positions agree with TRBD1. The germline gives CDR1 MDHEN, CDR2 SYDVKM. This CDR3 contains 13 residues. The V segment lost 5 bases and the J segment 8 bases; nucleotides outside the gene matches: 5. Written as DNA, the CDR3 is TGTGCCAGCAGTCGACAGGGGGCTACGGGCTACACCTTC. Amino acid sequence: CASSRQGATGYTF.

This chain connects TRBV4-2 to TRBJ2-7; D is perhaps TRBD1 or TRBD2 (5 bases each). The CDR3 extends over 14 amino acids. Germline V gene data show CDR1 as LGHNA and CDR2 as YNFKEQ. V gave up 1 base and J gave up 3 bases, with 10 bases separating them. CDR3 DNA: TGTGCCAGCAGCCAAGGAGGGGTAGACTACGAGCAGTACTTC. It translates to CASSQGGVDYEQYF.

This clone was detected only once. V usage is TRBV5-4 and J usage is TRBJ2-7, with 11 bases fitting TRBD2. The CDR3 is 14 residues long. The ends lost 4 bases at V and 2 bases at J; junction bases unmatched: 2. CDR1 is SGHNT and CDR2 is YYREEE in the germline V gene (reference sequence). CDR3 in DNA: TGTGCCAGCAGCAGTAGCGGGAGGGCCTACGAGCAGTACTTC. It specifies CASSSSGRAYEQYF. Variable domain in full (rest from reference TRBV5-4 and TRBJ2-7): ETGVTQSPTHLIKTRGQQVTLRCSSQSGHNTVSWYQQALGQGPQFIFQYYREEENGRGNFPPRFSGLQFPNYSSELNVNALELDDSALYLCASSSSGRAYEQYFGPGTRLTVT.

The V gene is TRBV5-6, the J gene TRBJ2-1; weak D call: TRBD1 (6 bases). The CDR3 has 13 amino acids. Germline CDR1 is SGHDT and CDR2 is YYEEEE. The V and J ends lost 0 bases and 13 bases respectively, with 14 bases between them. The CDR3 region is CASSLVSGDLQFF. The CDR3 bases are TGTGCCAGCAGCTTGGTTTCAGGGGATTTACAGTTCTTC.

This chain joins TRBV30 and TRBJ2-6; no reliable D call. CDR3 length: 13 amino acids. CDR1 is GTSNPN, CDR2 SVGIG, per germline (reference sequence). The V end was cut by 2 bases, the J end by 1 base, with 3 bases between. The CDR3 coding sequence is TGTGCCTGGAGTCAGTCTGGGGCCAACGTCCTGACTTTC. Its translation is CAWSQSGANVLTF.

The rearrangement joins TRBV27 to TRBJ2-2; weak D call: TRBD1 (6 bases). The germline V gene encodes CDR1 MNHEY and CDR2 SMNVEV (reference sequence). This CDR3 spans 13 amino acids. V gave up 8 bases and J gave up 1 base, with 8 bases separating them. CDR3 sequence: CASRTVNTGELFF. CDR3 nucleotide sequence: TGTGCCAGCCGGACAGTGAACACCGGGGAGCTGTTTTTT.

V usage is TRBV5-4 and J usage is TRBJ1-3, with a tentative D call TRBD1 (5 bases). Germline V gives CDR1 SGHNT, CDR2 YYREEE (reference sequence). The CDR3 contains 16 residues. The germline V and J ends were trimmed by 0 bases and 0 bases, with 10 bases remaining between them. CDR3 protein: CASSLDPGPSGNTIYF. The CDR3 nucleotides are TGTGCCAGCAGCTTGGATCCAGGGCCCTCTGGAAACACCATATATTTT.

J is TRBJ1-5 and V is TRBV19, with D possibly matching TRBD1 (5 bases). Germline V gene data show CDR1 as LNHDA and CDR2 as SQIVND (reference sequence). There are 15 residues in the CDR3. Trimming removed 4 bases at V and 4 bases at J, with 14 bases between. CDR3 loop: CASSKGQDRNQPQHF. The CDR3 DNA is TGTGCCAGTAGTAAGGGGCAAGACAGAAATCAGCCCCAGCATTTT. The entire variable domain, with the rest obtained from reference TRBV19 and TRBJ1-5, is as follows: DGGITQSPKYLFRKEGQNVTLSCEQNLNHDAMYWYRQDPGQGLRLIYYSQIVNDFQKGDIAEGYSVSREKKESFPLTVTSAQKNPTAFYLCASSKGQDRNQPQHFGDGTRLSIL.

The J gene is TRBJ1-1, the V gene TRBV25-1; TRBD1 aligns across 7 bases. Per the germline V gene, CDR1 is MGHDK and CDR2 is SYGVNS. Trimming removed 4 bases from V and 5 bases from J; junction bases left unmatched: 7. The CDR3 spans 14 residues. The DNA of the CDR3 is TGTGCCAGCAGTGGAAGGGGGCGCATGACTGAAGCTTTCTTT. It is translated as CASSGRGRMTEAFF.

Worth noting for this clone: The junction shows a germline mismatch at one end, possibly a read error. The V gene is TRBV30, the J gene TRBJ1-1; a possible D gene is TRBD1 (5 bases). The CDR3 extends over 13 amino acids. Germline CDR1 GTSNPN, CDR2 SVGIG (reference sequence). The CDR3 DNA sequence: TGTGCCTGGACCCTGCGGGGGAACACTGAAACTTTCTTT. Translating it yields CAWTLRGNTETFF.

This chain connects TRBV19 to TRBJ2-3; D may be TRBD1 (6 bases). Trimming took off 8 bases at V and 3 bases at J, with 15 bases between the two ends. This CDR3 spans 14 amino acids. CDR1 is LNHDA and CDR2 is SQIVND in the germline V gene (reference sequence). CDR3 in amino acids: CASSPQGKTDTQYF. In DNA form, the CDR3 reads TGTGCCAGTTCCCCCCAGGGGAAGACAGATACGCAGTATTTT.

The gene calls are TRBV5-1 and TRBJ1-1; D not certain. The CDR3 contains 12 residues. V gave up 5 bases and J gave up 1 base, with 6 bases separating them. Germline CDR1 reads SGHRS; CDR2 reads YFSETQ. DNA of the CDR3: TGCGCCAGCAGAACGGGGAACACTGAAGCTTTCTTT. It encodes CASRTGNTEAFF.

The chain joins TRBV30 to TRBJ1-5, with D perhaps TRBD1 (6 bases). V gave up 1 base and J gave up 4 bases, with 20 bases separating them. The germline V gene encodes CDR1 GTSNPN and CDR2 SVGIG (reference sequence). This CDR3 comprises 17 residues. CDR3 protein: CAWSAHKERGQNQPQHF. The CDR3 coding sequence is TGTGCCTGGAGTGCCCACAAAGAAAGGGGACAAAATCAGCCCCAGCATTTT.

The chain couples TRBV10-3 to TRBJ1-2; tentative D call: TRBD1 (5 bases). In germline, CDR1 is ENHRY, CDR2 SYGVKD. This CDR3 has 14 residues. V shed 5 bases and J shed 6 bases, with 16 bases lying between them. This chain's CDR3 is CAISFTQGEHGYTF. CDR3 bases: TGTGCCATCAGTTTTACGCAGGGAGAGCATGGCTACACCTTC.

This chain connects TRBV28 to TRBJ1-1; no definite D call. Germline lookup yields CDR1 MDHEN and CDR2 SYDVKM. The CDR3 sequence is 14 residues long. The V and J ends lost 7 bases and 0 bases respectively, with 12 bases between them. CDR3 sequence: CASNPGSMNTEAFF. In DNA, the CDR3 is TGTGCCAGCAATCCCGGAAGCATGAACACTGAAGCTTTCTTT. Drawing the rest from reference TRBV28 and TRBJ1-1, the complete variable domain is DVKVTQSSRYLVKRTGEKVFLECVQDMDHENMFWYRQDPGLGLRLIYFSYDVKMKEKGDIPEGYSVSREKKERFSLILESASTNQTSMYLCASNPGSMNTEAFFGQGTRLTVV.

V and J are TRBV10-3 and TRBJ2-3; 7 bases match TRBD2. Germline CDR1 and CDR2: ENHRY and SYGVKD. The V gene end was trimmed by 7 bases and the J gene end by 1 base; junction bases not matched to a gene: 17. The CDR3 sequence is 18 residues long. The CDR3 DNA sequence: TGTGCCATCAAGGCTAGCGGTGGGGGTGCGAAACGCACAGATACGCAGTATTTT. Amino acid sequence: CAIKASGGGAKRTDTQYF.

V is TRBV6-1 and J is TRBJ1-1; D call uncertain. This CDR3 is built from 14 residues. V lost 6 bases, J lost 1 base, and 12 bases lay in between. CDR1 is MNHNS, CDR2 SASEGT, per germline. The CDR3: CASSRISGNTEAFF. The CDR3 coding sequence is TGTGCCAGCAGCCGAATCTCCGGGAACACTGAAGCTTTCTTT.

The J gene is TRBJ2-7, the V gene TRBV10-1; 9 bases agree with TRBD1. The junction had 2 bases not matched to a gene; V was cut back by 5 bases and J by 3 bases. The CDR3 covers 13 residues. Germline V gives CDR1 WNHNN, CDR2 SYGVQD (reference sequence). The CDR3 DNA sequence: TGCGCCAGCAGTTCGGGACAGGGCTACGAGCAGTACTTC. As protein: CASSSGQGYEQYF.

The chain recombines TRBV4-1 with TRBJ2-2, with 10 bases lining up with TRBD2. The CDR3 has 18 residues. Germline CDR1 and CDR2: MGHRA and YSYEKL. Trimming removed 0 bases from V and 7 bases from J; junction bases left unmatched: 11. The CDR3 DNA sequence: TGCGCCAGCAGCCAAGATAAAGGGCTAGCGGGGGTGTACGGGGAGCTGTTTTTT. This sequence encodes CASSQDKGLAGVYGELFF.

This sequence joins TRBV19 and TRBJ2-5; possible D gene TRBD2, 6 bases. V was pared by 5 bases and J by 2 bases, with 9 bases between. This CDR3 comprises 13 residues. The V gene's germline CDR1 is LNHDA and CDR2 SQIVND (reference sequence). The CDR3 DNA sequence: TGTGCCAGTAGTTGGGGACTTCAAGAGACCCAGTACTTC. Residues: CASSWGLQETQYF.

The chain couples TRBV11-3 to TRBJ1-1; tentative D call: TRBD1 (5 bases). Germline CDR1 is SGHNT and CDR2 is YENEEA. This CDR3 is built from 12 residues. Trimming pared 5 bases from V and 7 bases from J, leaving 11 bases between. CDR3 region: CASSPIDSEAFF. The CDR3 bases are TGTGCCAGCAGCCCGATCGACAGTGAAGCTTTCTTT.

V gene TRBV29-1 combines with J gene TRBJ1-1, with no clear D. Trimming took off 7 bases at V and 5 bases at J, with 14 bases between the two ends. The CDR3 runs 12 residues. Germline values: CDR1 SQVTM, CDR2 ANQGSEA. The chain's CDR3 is CSAAQTGTEAFF. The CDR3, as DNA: TGCAGCGCTGCACAAACGGGGACTGAAGCTTTCTTT.

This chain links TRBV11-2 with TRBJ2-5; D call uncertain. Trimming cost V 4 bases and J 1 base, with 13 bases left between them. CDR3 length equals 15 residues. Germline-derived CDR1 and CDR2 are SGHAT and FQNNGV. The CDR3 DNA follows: TGTGCCAGCAGCTATCTGACGGGCGGCCAAGAGACCCAGTACTTC. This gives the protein CASSYLTGGQETQYF.

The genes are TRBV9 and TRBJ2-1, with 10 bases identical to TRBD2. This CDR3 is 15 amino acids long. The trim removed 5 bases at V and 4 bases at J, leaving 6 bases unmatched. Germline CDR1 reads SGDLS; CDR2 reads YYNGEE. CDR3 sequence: CASRPTSGTYNEQFF. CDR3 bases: TGTGCCAGCAGACCAACTAGCGGGACTTACAATGAGCAGTTCTTC.